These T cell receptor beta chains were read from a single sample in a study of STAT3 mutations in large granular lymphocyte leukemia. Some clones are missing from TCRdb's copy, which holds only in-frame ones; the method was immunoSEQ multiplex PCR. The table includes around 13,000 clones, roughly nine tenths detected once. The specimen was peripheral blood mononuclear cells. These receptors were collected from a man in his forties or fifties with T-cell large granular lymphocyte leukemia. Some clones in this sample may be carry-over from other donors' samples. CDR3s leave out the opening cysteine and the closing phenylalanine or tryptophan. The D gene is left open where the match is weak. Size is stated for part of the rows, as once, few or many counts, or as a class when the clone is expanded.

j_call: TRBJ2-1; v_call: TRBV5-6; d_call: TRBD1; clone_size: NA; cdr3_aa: ASSQGASRIYYNEQF
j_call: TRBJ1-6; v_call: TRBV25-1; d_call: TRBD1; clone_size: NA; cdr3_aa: ASSGATGWNSPLH
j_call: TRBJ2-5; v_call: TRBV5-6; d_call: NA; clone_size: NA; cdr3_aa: ASSLSGAQETQY
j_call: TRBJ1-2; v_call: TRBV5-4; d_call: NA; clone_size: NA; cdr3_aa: ASSAQGGSGYT
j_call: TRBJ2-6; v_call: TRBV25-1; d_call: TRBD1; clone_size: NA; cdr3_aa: ASSGTTGTGTGANVLT
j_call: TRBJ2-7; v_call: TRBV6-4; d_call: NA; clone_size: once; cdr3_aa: VRQEGFFSYEQY
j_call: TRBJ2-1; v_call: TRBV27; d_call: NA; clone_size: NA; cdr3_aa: ASRLGNEQF
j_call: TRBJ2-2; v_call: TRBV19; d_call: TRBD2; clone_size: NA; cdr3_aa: ASSRTSGGVNTGELF
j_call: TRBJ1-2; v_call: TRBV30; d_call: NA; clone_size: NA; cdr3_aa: AWSRVRERAGYGYT
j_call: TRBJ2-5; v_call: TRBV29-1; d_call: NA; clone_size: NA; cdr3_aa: SVEDPGSPAGETQY
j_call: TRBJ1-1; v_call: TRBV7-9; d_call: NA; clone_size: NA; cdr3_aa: ASSLEGRQRGTEAF
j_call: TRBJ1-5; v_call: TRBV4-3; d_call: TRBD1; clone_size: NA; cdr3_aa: ASSQDRGPVNQPQH
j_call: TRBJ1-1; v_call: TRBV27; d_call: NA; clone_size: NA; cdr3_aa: ASSPLDLQEAF
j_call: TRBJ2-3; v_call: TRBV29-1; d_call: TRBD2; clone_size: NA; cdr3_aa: SVDAAGGTDTQY
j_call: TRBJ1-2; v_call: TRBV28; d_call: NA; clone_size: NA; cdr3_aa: ASSLQRYGYT
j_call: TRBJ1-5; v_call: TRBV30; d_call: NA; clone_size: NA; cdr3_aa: AWSVGTGGNQPQH
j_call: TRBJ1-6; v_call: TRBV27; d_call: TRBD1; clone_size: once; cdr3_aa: ASTRAGGNSPLH
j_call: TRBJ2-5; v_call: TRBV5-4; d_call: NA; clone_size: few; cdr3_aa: ASRQGHLETQY
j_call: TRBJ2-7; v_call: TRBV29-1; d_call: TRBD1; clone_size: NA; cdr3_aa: SARTGAYEQY
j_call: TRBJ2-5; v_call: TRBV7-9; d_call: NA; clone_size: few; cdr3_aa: ASSLRQEETQY
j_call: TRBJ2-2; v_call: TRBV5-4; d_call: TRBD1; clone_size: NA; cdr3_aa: ASSLGQGQQSTGELF
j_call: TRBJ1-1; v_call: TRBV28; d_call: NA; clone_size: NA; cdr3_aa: ASSPVGVNTEAF
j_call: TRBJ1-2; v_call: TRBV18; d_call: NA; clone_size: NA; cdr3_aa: ASSPSGENYGYT
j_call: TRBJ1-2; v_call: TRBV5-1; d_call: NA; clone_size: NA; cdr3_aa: ASSWGPQGKGYT
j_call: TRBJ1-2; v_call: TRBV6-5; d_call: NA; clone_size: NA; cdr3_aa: ASKAGPRDYGYT
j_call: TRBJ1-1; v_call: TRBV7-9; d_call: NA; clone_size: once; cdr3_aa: ASSPAQMNTEAF
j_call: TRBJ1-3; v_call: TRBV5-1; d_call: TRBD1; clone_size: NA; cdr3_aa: ASSSTGRGNTIY
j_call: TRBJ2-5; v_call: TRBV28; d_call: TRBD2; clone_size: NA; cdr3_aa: ASSLSGTSDWATQY
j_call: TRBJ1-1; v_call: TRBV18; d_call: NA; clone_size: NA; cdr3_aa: ASSPFGPPNTEAF
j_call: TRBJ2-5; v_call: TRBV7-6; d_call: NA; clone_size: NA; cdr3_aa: VGGDGKTQY
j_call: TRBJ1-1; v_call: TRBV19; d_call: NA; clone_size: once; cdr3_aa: ASSIAGSRAEAF
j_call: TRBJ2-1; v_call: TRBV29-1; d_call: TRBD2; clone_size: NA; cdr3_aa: SVRGLAGHNEQF
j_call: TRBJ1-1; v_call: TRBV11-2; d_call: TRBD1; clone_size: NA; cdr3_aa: ASSLDMAAGGNTEAF
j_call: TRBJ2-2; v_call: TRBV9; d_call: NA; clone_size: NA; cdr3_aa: ASSAPLTGSSGELF
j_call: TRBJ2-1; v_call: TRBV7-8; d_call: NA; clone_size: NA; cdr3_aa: ASSLTRPLGAEQF
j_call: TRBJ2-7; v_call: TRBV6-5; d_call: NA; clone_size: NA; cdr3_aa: ASSSRRDISYEQY
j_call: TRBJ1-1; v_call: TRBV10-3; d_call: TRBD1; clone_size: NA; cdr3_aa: AISPTLDRVSDTEAF
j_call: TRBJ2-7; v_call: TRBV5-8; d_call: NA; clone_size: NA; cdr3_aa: ASSLPTGPLRYEQY
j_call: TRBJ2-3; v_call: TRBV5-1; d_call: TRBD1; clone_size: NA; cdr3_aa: ASSRGQPNTDTQY
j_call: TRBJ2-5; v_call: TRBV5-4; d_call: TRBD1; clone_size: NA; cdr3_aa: ASSSKDRGQETQY
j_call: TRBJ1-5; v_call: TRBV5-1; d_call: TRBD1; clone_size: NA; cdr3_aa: ASSLGQGDQPQH
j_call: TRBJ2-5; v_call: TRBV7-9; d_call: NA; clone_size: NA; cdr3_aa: ASSFPGKETQY
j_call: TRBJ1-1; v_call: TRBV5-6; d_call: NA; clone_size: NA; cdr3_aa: ASSSSTALNTEAF
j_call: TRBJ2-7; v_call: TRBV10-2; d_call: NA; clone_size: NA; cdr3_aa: ASSESTGSSYEQY
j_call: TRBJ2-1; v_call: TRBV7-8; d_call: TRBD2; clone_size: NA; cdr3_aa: ASSWGTRDEQF
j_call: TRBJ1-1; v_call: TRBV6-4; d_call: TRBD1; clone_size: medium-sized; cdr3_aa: ASSDSTGPFQTEAF
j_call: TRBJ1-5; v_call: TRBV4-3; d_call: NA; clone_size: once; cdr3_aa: ASSQDAGYRPQH
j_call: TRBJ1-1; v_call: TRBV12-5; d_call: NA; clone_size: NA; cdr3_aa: ASGLTRPGFMAEAF
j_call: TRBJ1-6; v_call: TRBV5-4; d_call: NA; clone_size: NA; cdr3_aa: ASKNGLEGRGSPLH
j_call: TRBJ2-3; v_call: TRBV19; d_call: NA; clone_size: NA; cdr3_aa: ASSIESDLLTDTQY
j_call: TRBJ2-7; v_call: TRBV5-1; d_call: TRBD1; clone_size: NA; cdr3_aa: ASSLADRVYEQY
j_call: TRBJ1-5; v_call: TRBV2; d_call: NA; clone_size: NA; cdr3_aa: ASSVRDPQPQH
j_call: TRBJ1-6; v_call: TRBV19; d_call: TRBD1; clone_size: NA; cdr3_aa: ASSYRGLSPLH
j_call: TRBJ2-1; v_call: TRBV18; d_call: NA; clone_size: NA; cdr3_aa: ASSPGGGTYNEQF